These 13 T cell receptor beta chains were all obtained from the same sample, sequenced in a study of CD8+ T cells in alopecia areata. RNA extraction and reverse transcription yielded cDNA as sequencing template. Clones were read by immunoSEQ multiplex PCR, and TCRdb kept only the in-frame ones, dropping some. The sample consists of approximately 200,000 clones, roughly three fifths of them appearing once. Treatment defined: oral pan-JAK inhibitor, 5-10 mg twice daily. This material consisted of CD4+ T cells sorted from blood, taken at week 4, from a patient treated with tofacitinib. These receptors originate from a human donor with alopecia areata.

This clone was counted once. The chain carries TRBV20-1 and TRBJ1-4; D gene ambiguous. Trimming stripped 6 bases from V and 8 bases from J, with 7 bases between. Germline CDR1 DFQATT, CDR2 SNEGSKA (reference sequence). This CDR3 spans 10 amino acids. The CDR3 DNA reads as TGCAGTGCCGAATCCGAAAAACTGTTTTTT. It yields the protein CSAESEKLFF.

The chain uses TRBV6-5 and TRBJ2-7; 12 nucleotides match TRBD1. The length of the CDR3 is 14 residues. Trimming took 6 bases from V and 4 from J; bases not matched to a gene: 4. Germline assignment: CDR1 MNHEY and CDR2 SVGAGI. DNA for the CDR3: TGTGCCAGCAGACGGGACAGGGGGCGATACGAGCAGTACTTC. This translates into CASRRDRGRYEQYF.

V is TRBV29-1 and J is TRBJ2-7; 9 bases match TRBD1. The CDR3 loop spans 14 amino acids. CDR1 SQVTM and CDR2 ANQGSEA come from the germline V gene. V was clipped by 7 bases and J by 6 bases; unmatched bases: 13. The CDR3 sequence: CSARDRVSIGEQYF. The CDR3 DNA is TGCAGCGCCAGGGACAGGGTCTCGATTGGCGAGCAGTACTTC.

CDR3 amino acids: CAWSPKTGSLSYEQYF. In DNA form, the CDR3 reads TGTGCCTGGAGTCCAAAGACAGGATCCCTATCCTACGAGCAGTACTTC. The V and J genes are TRBV30 and TRBJ2-7, with D perhaps TRBD1 (6 bases). The length of the CDR3 is 16 residues. Germline V lookup: CDR1 GTSNPN, CDR2 SVGIG (reference sequence). Trimming stripped 2 bases from V and 1 base from J, with 18 bases between.

This clone came up once. This chain uses TRBV27 with TRBJ2-3; possibly TRBD2 for D (6 bases). V lost 4 bases and J 5 bases, leaving 10 bases between the germline ends. The CDR3 contains 13 residues. The germline CDR1 and CDR2 sequences are MNHEY and SMNVEV (reference sequence). As DNA, the CDR3 is TGTGCCAGCAGTTCAACCGGGGGAGATACGCAGTATTTT. This translates into CASSSTGGDTQYF.

The rearrangement uses TRBV6-5 and TRBJ2-7; the D gene is possibly TRBD1 (6 bases). This CDR3 is built from 12 residues. The V gene's germline CDR1 is MNHEY and CDR2 SVGAGI. Trimming took off 6 bases at V and 3 bases at J, with 9 bases between the two ends. CDR3 sequence (DNA): TGTGCCAGCAGCCCGACAGGCTACGAGCAGTACTTC. It specifies CASSPTGYEQYF.

V and J are TRBV7-2 and TRBJ1-2, with D possibly being TRBD1 (6 bases). The V gene's germline CDR1 is SGHTA and CDR2 FQGNSA. Trimming pared 5 bases from V and 6 bases from J, leaving 25 bases between. The CDR3 has 17 residues. The CDR3 DNA is TGTGCCAGCAGCCCAATAGGGAGGTCGGGGGGCGGAGATGGCTACACCTTC. Translating it yields CASSPIGRSGGGDGYTF.

The rearrangement joins TRBV20-1 to TRBJ2-7; no reliable D call. V gave up 2 bases and J gave up 4 bases, with 3 bases separating them. Germline values: CDR1 DFQATT, CDR2 SNEGSKA (reference sequence). This CDR3 has 10 residues. In DNA, the CDR3 is TGCAGTGCTAGACGATACGAGCAGTACTTC. It encodes CSARRYEQYF.

The chain uses TRBV10-2 and TRBJ2-3; TRBD1 matches at 9 bases. Looked up from germline, CDR1 is WSHSY and CDR2 is SAAADI. This CDR3 region has 13 residues. The V and J ends lost 7 bases and 6 bases, in that order; junction bases with no gene match: 5. The CDR3: CASTDRGRDTQYF. Written as DNA, the CDR3 is TGCGCCAGCACGGACAGGGGAAGGGATACGCAGTATTTT.

V gene TRBV6-5 combines with J gene TRBJ2-5; D gene unclear. V was clipped by 5 bases and J by 5 bases, with 12 bases between them. CDR3 length: 13 amino acids. CDR1 MNHEY and CDR2 SVGAGI come from the germline V gene. The DNA of the CDR3 is TGTGCCAGCAGTCCCGGTACTGGCGAGACCCAGTACTTC. It codes for CASSPGTGETQYF.

This clone was seen more than once but under ten times. The gene calls are TRBV4-1 and TRBJ1-2; D not certain. CDR1 MGHRA and CDR2 YSYEKL come from the germline V gene. The germline V and J ends were trimmed by 1 base and 0 bases, with 6 bases remaining between them. CDR3 length: 14 amino acids. CDR3 loop: CASSQVGTNYGYTF. For the CDR3, the DNA is TGCGCCAGCAGCCAAGTCGGCACTAACTATGGCTACACCTTC.

This clone was recorded once. The chain recombines TRBV10-3 with TRBJ2-5, with a weak D call TRBD1 (6 bases). Germline assignment: CDR1 ENHRY and CDR2 SYGVKD. V was shortened by 8 bases and J by 1 base, with 11 bases between the two germline ends. This CDR3 is built from 13 residues. CDR3 in amino acids: CAIGDRSQETQYF. The CDR3 bases are TGTGCCATCGGAGACAGGAGCCAAGAGACCCAGTACTTC.

The chain employs TRBV2 and TRBJ1-5, with 9 bases matching TRBD1. There are 13 residues in the CDR3. Germline trimming cut 4 bases from V and 7 bases from J; bases unmatched to any gene: 2. Germline V lookup: CDR1 SNHLY, CDR2 FYNNEI. CDR3 nucleotide sequence: TGTGCCAGCAGTGTCGGACAGGGGCAGCCCCAGCATTTT. Its translation is CASSVGQGQPQHF.